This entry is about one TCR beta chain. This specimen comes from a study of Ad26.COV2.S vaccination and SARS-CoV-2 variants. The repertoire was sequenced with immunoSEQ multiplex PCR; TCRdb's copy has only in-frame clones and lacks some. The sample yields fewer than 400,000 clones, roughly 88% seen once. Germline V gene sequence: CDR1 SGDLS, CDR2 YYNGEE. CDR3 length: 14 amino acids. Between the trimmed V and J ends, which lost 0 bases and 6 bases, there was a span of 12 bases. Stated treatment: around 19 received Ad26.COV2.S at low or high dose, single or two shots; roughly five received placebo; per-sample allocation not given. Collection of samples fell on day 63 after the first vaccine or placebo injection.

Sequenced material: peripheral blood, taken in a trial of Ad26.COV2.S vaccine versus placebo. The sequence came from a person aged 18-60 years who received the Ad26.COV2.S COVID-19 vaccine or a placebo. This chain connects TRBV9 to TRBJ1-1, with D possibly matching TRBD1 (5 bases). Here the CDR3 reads CASSVDSGTPEAFF. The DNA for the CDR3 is TGTGCCAGCAGCGTAGACTCGGGGACGCCTGAAGCTTTCTTT.